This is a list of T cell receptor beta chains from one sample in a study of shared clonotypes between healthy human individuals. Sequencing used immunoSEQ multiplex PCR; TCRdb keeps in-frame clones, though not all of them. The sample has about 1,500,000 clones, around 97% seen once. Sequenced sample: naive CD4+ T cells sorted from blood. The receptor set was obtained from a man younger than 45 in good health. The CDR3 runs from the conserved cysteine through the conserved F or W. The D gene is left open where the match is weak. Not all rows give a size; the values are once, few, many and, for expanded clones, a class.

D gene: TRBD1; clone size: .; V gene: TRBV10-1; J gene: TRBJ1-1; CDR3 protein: CASSESDRDTEAFF; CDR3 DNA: TGCGCCAGCAGTGAGAGTGACAGGGACACTGAAGCTTTCTTT
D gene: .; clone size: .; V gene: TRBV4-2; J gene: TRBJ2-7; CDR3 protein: CASSQENLGGEQYF; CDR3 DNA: TGTGCCAGCAGCCAAGAAAACTTAGGGGGCGAGCAGTACTTC
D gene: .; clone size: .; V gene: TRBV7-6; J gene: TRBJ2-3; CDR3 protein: CASSLGSPGNTQYF; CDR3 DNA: TGTGCCAGCAGCTTAGGTTCCCCAGGGAATACGCAGTATTTT
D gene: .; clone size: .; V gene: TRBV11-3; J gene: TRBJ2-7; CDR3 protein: CASSSDVGYEQYF; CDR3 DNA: TGTGCCAGCAGCTCGGACGTCGGGTACGAGCAGTACTTC
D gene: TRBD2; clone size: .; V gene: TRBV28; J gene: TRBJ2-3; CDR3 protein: CASTTAGGRDADTQYF; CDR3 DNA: TGTGCCAGCACTACCGCTGGCGGGAGGGACGCAGATACGCAGTATTTT
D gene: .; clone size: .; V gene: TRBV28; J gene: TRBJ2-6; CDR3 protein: CASSPLGGARSGANVLTF; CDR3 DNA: TGTGCCAGCAGCCCTCTTGGGGGCGCCCGCTCTGGGGCCAACGTCCTGACTTTC
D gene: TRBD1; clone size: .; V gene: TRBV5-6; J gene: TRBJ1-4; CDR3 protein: CASSDLGQGTNEKLFF; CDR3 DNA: TGTGCCAGCAGCGACCTAGGACAGGGGACTAATGAAAAACTGTTTTTT
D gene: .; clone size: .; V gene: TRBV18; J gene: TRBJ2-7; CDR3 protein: CASSPLAAAEQYF; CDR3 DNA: TGTGCCAGCTCACCATTGGCAGCCGCCGAGCAGTACTTC
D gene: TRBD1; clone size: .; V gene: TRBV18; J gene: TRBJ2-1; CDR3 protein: CASSPLPGQDYNEQFF; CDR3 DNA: TGTGCCAGCTCACCCCTTCCGGGACAGGATTACAATGAGCAGTTCTTC
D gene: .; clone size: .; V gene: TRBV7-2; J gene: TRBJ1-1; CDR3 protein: CASSFGRGRAEAFF; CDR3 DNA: TGTGCCAGCAGCTTTGGCAGGGGCCGGGCTGAAGCTTTCTTT
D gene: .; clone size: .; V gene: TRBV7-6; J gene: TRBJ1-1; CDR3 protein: CASSSRVATEAFF; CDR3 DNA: TGTGCCAGCAGCTCTCGGGTTGCAACTGAAGCTTTCTTT
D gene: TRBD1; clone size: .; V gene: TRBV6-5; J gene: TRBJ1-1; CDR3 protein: CASSPQGVSTEAFF; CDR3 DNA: TGTGCCAGCAGCCCACAGGGGGTGAGCACTGAAGCTTTCTTT
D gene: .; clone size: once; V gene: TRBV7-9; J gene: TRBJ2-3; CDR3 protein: CASRDYDLGALPQTDTQYF; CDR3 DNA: TGTGCCAGCAGGGATTATGATCTTGGTGCCCTCCCCCAGACAGATACGCAGTATTTT
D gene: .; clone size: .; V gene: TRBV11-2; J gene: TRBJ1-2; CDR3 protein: CASSLGRGQGGYGYTF; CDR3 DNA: TGTGCCAGCAGCTTGGGGCGGGGACAAGGAGGCTATGGCTACACCTTC
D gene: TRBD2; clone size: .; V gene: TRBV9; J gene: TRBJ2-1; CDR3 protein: CASSVGTSGNEQFF; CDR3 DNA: TGTGCCAGCAGCGTAGGGACTAGCGGGAATGAGCAGTTCTTC
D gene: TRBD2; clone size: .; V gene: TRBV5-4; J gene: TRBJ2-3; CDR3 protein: CASSLEPRVAGRRDTQYF; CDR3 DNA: TGTGCCAGCAGCTTGGAACCCCGAGTAGCGGGACGGAGGGATACGCAGTATTTT
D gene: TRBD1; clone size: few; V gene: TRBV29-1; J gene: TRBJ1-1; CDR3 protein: CSVETRFRGPGTEAFF; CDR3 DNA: TGCAGCGTTGAAACCCGATTTAGGGGGCCGGGCACTGAAGCTTTCTTT
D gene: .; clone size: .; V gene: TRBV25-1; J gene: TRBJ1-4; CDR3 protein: CASRDSLLSNEKLFF; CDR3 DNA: TGTGCCAGCAGGGACAGCCTGTTGTCTAATGAAAAACTGTTTTTT
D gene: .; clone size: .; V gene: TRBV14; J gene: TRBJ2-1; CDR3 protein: CASSPKFWYVQDNEQFF; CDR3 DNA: TGTGCCAGCAGCCCAAAATTTTGGTACGTACAGGACAATGAGCAGTTCTTC
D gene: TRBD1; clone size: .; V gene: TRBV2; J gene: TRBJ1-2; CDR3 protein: CASRPDRGRILYGYTF; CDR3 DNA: TGTGCCAGCAGGCCGGACAGGGGCCGCATTCTCTATGGCTACACCTTC
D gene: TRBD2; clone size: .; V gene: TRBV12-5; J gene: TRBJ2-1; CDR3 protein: CASGEVAGGRVEQFF; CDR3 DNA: TGTGCTAGTGGGGAAGTAGCGGGAGGAAGAGTTGAGCAGTTCTTC
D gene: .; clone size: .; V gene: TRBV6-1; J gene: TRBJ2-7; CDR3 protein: CASSAGTVYYEQYF; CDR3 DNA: TGTGCCAGCAGTGCAGGCACAGTCTACTACGAGCAGTACTTC
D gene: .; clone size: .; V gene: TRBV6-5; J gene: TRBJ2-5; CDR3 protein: CASTETGVETQYF; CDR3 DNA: TGTGCCAGCACGGAGACAGGTGTAGAGACCCAGTACTTC
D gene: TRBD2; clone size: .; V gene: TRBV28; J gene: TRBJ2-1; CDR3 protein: CASSFPAGAYNEQFF; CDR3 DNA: TGTGCCAGCAGTTTCCCAGCGGGAGCATACAATGAGCAGTTCTTC
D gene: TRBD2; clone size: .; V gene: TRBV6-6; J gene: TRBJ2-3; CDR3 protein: CASSPRLAGADTQYF; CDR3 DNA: TGTGCCAGCAGTCCACGACTAGCGGGGGCCGATACGCAGTATTTT
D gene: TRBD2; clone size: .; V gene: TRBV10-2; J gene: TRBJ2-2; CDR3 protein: CASSGPLRAGGPYTGELFF; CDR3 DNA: TGCGCCAGCAGTGGCCCCTTGAGAGCGGGAGGGCCGTACACCGGGGAGCTGTTTTTT
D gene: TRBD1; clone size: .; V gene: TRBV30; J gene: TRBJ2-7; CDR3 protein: CAWNLGQGVHEQYF; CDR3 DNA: TGTGCCTGGAATTTGGGACAGGGAGTCCACGAGCAGTACTTC
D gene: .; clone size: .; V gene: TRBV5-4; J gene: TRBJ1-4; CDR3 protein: CASSGGGRLGEKLFF; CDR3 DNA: TGTGCCAGCAGCGGGGGGGGCAGGTTGGGTGAAAAACTGTTTTTT
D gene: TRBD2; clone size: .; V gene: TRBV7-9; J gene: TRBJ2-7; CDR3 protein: CASSSGSLAGDLYEQYF; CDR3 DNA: TGTGCCAGCAGCTCGGGGTCACTAGCGGGAGATCTCTACGAGCAGTACTTC
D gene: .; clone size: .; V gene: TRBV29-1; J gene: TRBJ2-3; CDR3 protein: CSVLEGSSTDTQYF; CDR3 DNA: TGCAGCGTCCTGGAGGGATCTAGCACAGATACGCAGTATTTT
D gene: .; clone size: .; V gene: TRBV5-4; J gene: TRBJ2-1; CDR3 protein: CASTRASQGKHNEQFF; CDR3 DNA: TGTGCCAGCACCAGAGCTTCTCAAGGGAAACACAATGAGCAGTTCTTC
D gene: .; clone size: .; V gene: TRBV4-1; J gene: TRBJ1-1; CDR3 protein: CASSQDPGEKTFF; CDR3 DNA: TGCGCCAGCAGCCAAGACCCGGGGGAGAAGACTTTCTTT
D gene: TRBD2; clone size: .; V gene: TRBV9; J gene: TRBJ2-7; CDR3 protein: CASSVEGGLAYEQYF; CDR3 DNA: TGTGCCAGCAGCGTGGAAGGAGGACTAGCCTACGAGCAGTACTTC
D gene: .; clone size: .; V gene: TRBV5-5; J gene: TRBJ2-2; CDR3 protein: CASSRGRTNTGELFF; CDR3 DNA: TGTGCCAGCAGCCGGGGTAGGACGAACACCGGGGAGCTGTTTTTT
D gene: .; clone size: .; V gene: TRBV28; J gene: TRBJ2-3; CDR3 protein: CASSEGLYTQYF; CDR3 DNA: TGTGCCAGCAGTGAGGGACTTTATACGCAGTATTTT
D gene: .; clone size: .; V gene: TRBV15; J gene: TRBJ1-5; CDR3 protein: CATSRPGGTRGPQHF; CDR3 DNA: TGTGCCACCAGCAGGCCCGGGGGAACTCGGGGGCCCCAGCATTTT
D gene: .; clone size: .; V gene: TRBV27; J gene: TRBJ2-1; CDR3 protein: CASSPQVLFNEQFF; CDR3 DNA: TGTGCCAGCAGCCCACAGGTTTTGTTCAATGAGCAGTTCTTC
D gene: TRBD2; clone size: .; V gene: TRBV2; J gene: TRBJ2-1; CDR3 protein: CASSGSLAGGREQFF; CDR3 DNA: TGTGCCAGCAGTGGCTCTCTAGCGGGAGGAAGGGAGCAGTTCTTC
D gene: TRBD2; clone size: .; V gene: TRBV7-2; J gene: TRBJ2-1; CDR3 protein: CASSRLAGGPDEQFF; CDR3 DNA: TGTGCCAGCAGCCGACTAGCGGGAGGGCCGGATGAGCAGTTCTTC
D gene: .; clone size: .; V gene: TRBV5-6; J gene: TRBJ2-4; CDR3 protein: CASSSQDLPAKNIQYF; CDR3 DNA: TGTGCCAGCAGCTCACAAGACCTACCAGCCAAAAACATTCAGTACTTC
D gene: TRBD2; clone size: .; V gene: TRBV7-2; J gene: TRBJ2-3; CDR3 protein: CASSLQGLAASGTQYF; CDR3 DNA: TGTGCCAGCAGCCTACAAGGACTAGCGGCCTCGGGTACGCAGTATTTT
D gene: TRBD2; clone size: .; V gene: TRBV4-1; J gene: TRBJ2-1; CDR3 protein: CASSLLAGVHNEQFF; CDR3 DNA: TGCGCCAGCAGCTTATTAGCGGGAGTCCACAATGAGCAGTTCTTC
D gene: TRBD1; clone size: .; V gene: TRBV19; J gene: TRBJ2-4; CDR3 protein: CASSFTGGGSAKNIQYF; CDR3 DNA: TGTGCCAGTAGTTTTACAGGGGGAGGATCGGCCAAAAACATTCAGTACTTC
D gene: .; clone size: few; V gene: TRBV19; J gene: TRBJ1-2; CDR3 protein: CASSADSDYGYTF; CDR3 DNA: TGTGCCAGTAGTGCTGACAGCGACTATGGCTACACCTTC
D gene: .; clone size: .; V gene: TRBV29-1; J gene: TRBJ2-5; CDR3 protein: CSAPPRAQGRGETQYF; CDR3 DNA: TGCAGCGCCCCACCCAGGGCTCAGGGTCGGGGAGAGACCCAGTACTTC
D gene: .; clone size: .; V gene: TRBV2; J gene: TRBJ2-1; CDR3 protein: CASSPTGGGEQFF; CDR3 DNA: TGTGCCAGCAGTCCTACCGGCGGCGGTGAGCAGTTCTTC
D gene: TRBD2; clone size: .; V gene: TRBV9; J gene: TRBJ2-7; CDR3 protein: CASSGLAGGPYEQYF; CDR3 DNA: TGTGCCAGCAGCGGGCTAGCGGGAGGGCCCTACGAGCAGTACTTC
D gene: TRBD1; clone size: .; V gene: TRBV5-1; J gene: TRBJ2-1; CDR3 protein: CASSLAPGTGGTREQFF; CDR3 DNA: TGCGCCAGCAGCCTCGCCCCCGGGACAGGGGGTACCCGGGAGCAGTTCTTC
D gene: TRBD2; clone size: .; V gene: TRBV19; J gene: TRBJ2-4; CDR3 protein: CASSVASGSRAVAKNIQYF; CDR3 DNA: TGTGCCAGTTCCGTGGCTAGCGGGAGCCGAGCAGTAGCCAAAAACATTCAGTACTTC
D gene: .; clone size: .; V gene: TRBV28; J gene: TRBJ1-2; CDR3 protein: CARRTGGGDYGYTF; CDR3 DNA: TGTGCCCGCAGGACGGGAGGGGGGGACTATGGCTACACCTTC
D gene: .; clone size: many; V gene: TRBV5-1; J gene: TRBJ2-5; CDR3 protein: CASSLDQETQYF; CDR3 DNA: TGCGCCAGCAGCTTGGACCAAGAGACCCAGTACTTC
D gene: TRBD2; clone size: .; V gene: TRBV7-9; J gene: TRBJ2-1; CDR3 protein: CASSLRLAPTSYNEQFF; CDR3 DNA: TGTGCCAGCAGCTTGAGACTAGCTCCGACCTCCTACAATGAGCAGTTCTTC
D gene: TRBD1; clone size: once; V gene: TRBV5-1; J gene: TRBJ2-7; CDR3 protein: CASSTGQSTYEQYF; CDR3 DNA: TGCGCCAGCAGTACGGGACAGAGTACGTACGAGCAGTACTTC